This T cell receptor (beta chain) appears in the sequencing data of a study of T cells in Graves' hyperthyroidism and ophthalmopathy. The CDR3 contains 15 residues. With 5 bases clipped from V and 2 bases from J, the junction kept 5 bases outside the gene matches. Germline assignment: CDR1 SGHVS and CDR2 FQNEAQ. RNA transcripts were the template for amplifying TCR beta CDR3 regions. First-round RT-PCR with HTBI primers amplified the TCR CDR3 region. TCRdb called the multiplex PCR reads again in MiXCR, with one record for every CDR3 protein. The table has 350,000 or so distinct CDR3 sequences, under 25% seen once. Lactation, pregnancy, other autoimmune disease or uncontrolled infection led to exclusion of patients. The PBMCs were taken from approximately 9.7 ml of fresh peripheral blood. Study-level results: Classification by a 13 V-J model distinguished ophthalmopathy from stable hyperthyroidism.

This clonotype occurred many times. Its specificity is not known. This TCR came from a woman in her forties or fifties with Graves' hyperthyroidism. Sequencing was done on a sample of blood. The rearrangement joins TRBV7-8 to TRBJ2-7; TRBD2 matches 11 bases. The CDR3 DNA sequence: TGTGCCAGCAGCACCCCTAGCGGGGGGACCTACGAGCAGTACTTC. It specifies CASSTPSGGTYEQYF.